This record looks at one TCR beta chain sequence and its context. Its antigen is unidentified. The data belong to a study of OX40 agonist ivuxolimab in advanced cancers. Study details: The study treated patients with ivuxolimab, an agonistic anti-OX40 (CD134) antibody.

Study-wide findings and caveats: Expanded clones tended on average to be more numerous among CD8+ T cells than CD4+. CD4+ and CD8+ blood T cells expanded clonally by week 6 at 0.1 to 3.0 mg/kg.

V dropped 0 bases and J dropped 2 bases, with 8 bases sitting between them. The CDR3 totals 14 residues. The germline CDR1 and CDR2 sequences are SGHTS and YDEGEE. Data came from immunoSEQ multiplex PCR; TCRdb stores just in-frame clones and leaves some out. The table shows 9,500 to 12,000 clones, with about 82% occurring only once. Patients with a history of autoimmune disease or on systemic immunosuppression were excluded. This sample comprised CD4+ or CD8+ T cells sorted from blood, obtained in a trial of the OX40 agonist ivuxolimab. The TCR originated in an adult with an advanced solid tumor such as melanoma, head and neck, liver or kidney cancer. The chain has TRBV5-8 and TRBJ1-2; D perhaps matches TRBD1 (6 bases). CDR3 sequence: CASSLEGGNYGYTF. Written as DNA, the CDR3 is TGTGCCAGCAGCTTGGAGGGGGGGAACTATGGCTACACCTTC. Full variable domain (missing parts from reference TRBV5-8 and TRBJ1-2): EAGVTQSPTHLIKTRGQQATLRCSPISGHTSVYWYQQALGLGLQFLLWYDEGEERNRGNFPPRFSGRQFPNYSSELNVNALELEDSALYLCASSLEGGNYGYTFGSGTRLTVV.